The clone carrying this TCR beta chain appeared a few times. The time point: sample taken at primary tumor resection. Donation came from 70 or so patients with untreated early-stage non-small cell lung cancer. The sample originates from a study of spatial heterogeneity in lung cancer. The CDR3 loop spans 13 amino acids. Trimming stripped 5 bases from V and 3 bases from J, with 8 bases between. Germline assignment: CDR1 SGHTA and CDR2 FQGNSA. In TCRdb, the 5' RACE reads were re-called with MiXCR into one record per CDR3 protein. The sample includes thousands of distinct CDR3 sequences, about a sixth of them seen just once.

The sample in question was normal lung tissue next to the tumor, obtained at surgery. The chain links TRBV7-2 to TRBJ2-1, with D tentatively TRBD1 or TRBD2 (5 bases each). This TCR derives from a male donor with early-stage non-small cell lung cancer. The CDR3 bases are TGTGCCAGCAGCGGTGGGGGCTACAATGAGCAGTTCTTC. This translates into CASSGGGYNEQFF.